The entry that follows covers one T cell receptor beta chain sequence. A single record per CDR3 protein comes from TCRdb applying MiXCR to the 5' RACE reads. This sample has around 200,000 distinct CDR3 sequences; 25% to 35% occur once, and the top ten carry about 10%. This entry belongs to a study of T-cell memory formation after mild COVID-19. Sequencing was carried out using PBMCs or a T cell subset sorted from them (not recorded which). The clonotype was recovered from an adult woman who had mild COVID-19 (a few samples of this study predate the infection). Cell type and time point are not known.

This chain's CDR3 is CASSWDSQETQYF. The CDR3 region has the DNA TGTGCCAGCAGTTGGGACTCCCAAGAGACCCAGTACTTC. V gene TRBV12-3 or TRBV12-4 combines with J gene TRBJ2-5; possible D gene TRBD2, 6 bases. The CDR3 spans 13 residues. The ends were cut back, 4 bases at V and 1 base at J, with 7 bases in the middle.